These T cell receptor beta chains were read from a single sample in a study of blood T cell repertoires in COVID-19. Only in-frame clones appear in the TCRdb table, and some are missing; sequencing was by immunoSEQ multiplex PCR. Of over 200,000 clones detected, approximately 80% appear once; the ten largest clones hold approximately 8%. Sample: peripheral blood. The source of these receptors is an elderly woman with COVID-19, enrolled during active disease. Both conserved end residues are part of each CDR3. Each record gives: J gene, V gene, clone size, D gene, CDR3 DNA, CDR3 protein. The D gene is left open where the match is weak. Rows may omit the clone size; those that give it use once, few, many or a size class.

>TRBJ1-1|TRBV18|few|-
TGTGCCAGCTCGACCCTAGAGGACACTGAAGCTTTCTTT
CASSTLEDTEAFF
>TRBJ1-1|TRBV29-1|few|TRBD1
TGCAGCGTTTCGGACAGGGGGCAGACTGAAGCTTTCTTT
CSVSDRGQTEAFF
>TRBJ2-7|TRBV3-1/TRBV3-2|-|TRBD1
TGTGCCAGCAGCGGGGAGACAGGGGCGGGCGAGCAGTACTTC
CASSGETGAGEQYF
>TRBJ1-2|TRBV19|once|TRBD1
TGTGCCAGTAGGCGGACAGGGGGCCAGTTCGGGGATGGCTACACCTTC
CASRRTGGQFGDGYTF
>TRBJ1-2|TRBV11-2|-|TRBD1
TGTGCCAGCAGCTTAGTTGCAGGGGGCTATGCTGGCTACACCTTC
CASSLVAGGYAGYTF
>TRBJ1-3|TRBV4-2|-|-
TGTGCCAGCAGCCACTCCGGCGCCGGGGGACCCTCTGGAAACACCATATATTTT
CASSHSGAGGPSGNTIYF
>TRBJ2-3|TRBV19|-|-
TGTGCCAGTAGTATAGGGGGGCGGGCTAGCCCGGATACGCAGTATTTT
CASSIGGRASPDTQYF
>TRBJ1-1|TRBV18|-|-
TGTGCCAGCTCACCGATAGGAGGCGGGGAAGCTTTCTTT
CASSPIGGGEAFF
>TRBJ2-4|TRBV28|-|TRBD2
TGTGCCAGCAGACCCTCTAGCGGGAGGGCCGAGGCCATTCAGTACTTC
CASRPSSGRAEAIQYF
>TRBJ2-2|TRBV11-2|-|-
TGTGCCAGCAGCTTCACAGCCGGCGCGGGGGAGCTGTTTTTT
CASSFTAGAGELFF
>TRBJ2-1|TRBV10-1|-|TRBD1
TGCGCCAGCGGGGGACCGGGACAGCCTGCCTACAATGAGCAGTTCTTC
CASGGPGQPAYNEQFF
>TRBJ1-1|TRBV7-2|-|-
TGTGCCAGCAGCCCCCGGGCGGGGGCCACTGAAGCTTTCTTT
CASSPRAGATEAFF
>TRBJ2-7|TRBV19|-|-
TGTGCCAGTAGTCCCCGGGGAAGTGGCAAATCCTACGAGCAGTACTTC
CASSPRGSGKSYEQYF
>TRBJ2-3|TRBV6-2/TRBV6-3|many|-
TGTGCCAGCAGTTCCGATCAGGAATCAGATACGCAGTATTTT
CASSSDQESDTQYF
>TRBJ1-2|TRBV25-1|-|-
TGTGCCAGCAGTGAAGCGCGTGGCTACACCTTC
CASSEARGYTF
>TRBJ2-1|TRBV9|once|-
TGTGCCAGCAGCGTAGCTGTGGGGGTTGGTGGGGGGACGTACAATGAGCAGTTCTTC
CASSVAVGVGGGTYNEQFF
>TRBJ2-1|TRBV7-3|once|-
TGTGCCAGCAGCTTAAACCTAGGGGCCCCCAATGAGCAGTTCTTC
CASSLNLGAPNEQFF
>TRBJ2-3|TRBV3-1/TRBV3-2|-|TRBD1
TGTGCCAGCAGCCGGACCGGGACAGGGCCAGATACGCAGTATTTT
CASSRTGTGPDTQYF
>TRBJ1-2|TRBV10-3|-|-
TGTGCCATCAGTGAGTCGTCAGTAAACTATGGCTACACCTTC
CAISESSVNYGYTF
>TRBJ2-7|TRBV5-1|once|-
TGCGCCAGCAGGGAGGGACCGGGCTTATGGGAGCAGTACTTC
CASREGPGLWEQYF
>TRBJ2-5|TRBV5-1|-|TRBD1
TGCGCCAGCAGCCCAATCCCAGGGGGCGAGGAGACCCAGTACTTC
CASSPIPGGEETQYF
>TRBJ1-2|TRBV27|-|-
-
CASSLWGQGALTF
>TRBJ2-2|TRBV4-1|few|-
TGCGCCAGCAGCCACCCCCCTCCGGGACTCAGCACCGGGGAGCTGTTTTTT
CASSHPPPGLSTGELFF
>TRBJ1-4|TRBV28|-|-
TGTGCCAGCAGTTTATACTCTACAGGGTTGGGGGTTAATGAAAAACTGTTTTTT
CASSLYSTGLGVNEKLFF
>TRBJ1-5|TRBV6-6|-|-
TGTGCCGGAGCCGGAGGCCGCAATCAGCCCCAGCATTTT
CAGAGGRNQPQHF
>TRBJ2-1|TRBV5-4|-|-
TGTGCCAGCAGCTTGGGGAGGACTAACTACAATGAGCAGTTCTTC
CASSLGRTNYNEQFF
>TRBJ1-2|TRBV2|-|TRBD1
TGTGCCAGCCAGGGGGTAGACTATGGCTACACCTTC
CASQGVDYGYTF